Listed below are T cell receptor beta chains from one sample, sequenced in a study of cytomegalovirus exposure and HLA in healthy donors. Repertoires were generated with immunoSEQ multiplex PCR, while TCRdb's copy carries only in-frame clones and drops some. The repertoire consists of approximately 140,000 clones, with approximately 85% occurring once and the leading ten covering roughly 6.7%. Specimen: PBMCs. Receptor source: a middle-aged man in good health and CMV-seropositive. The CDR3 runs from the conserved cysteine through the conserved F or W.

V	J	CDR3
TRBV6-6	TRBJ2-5	CASREGGSETQYF
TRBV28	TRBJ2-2	CASSFAASVYGELFF
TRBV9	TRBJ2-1	CASSRTSGYYNEQFF
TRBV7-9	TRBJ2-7	CASSLGGHFEQYF
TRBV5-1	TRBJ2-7	CASSLRAGGPGEQYF
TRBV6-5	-	CASSYGSGAYEQYF
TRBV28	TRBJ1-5	CASSFSRGRGNQPQHF
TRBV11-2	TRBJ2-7	CASTGLAGMSSYEQYF
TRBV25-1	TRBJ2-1	CASSARLAGVEQFF
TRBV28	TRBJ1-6	CASSLRTGYSPLHF
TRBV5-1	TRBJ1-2	CASSRLEGRGESNYGYTF
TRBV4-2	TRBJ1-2	CASSQALGPQGGYTF
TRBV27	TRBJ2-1	CASSFHPGFTGATYNEQFF
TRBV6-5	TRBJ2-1	CASRLDYKAYNEQFF
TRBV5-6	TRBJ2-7	CASSFSASEEQYF
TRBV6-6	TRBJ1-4	CASRPGQGSEKLFF
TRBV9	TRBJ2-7	CASSRQGLEQYF
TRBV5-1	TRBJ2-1	CASSKADSSYNEQFF
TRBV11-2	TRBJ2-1	CASSFSPVEQFF
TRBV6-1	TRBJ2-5	CASSESASGQETQYF
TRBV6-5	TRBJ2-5	CASIRTTQGAETQYF
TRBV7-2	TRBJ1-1	CASSLQMNTEAFF
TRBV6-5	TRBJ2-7	CASSQSGGPGEQYF
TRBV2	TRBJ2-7	CASSARTGGSYEQYF